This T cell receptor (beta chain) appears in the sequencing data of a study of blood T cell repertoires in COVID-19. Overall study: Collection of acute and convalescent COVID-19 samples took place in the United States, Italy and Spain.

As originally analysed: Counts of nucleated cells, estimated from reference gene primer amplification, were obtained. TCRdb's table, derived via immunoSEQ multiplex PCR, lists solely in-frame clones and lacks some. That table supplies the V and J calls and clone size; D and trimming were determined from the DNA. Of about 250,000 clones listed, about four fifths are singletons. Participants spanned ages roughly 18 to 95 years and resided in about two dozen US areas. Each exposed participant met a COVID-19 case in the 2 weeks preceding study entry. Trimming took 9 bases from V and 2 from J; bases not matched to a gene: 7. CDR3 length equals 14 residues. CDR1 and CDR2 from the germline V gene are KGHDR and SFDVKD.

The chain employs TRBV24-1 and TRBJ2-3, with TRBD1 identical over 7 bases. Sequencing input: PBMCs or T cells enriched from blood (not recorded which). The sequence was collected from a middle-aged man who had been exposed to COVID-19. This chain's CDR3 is CATQKDRDTDTQYF. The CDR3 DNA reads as TGTGCCACCCAGAAAGACAGGGACACAGATACGCAGTATTTT.